The 28 T cell receptor beta chains reported below all come from one sample, sequenced in a study of blood T cell repertoires in COVID-19 (dated by TCRdb to 2020 to 2021). Library creation used the immunoSEQ multiplex PCR assay. Sourced from immuneACCESS, this table was stored by TCRdb with only in-frame sequences that have V and J called. A share of the clones is absent; for the studies checked, an unresolved V gene accounts for under half, and the remainder has no known explanation. For this sample there are about 150,000 clones; around nine tenths appear just once. The top ten constitute more than 6.5% of the sample. Sequenced input: PBMCs or T cells enriched from blood (not recorded which). The receptors shown here come from a woman aged 45-65 years who had recovered from COVID-19.

The sample holds a few counts of this clone. J is TRBJ2-2 and V is TRBV19, with D possibly TRBD2 on 6 matching bases. With 7 bases removed from V and 6 bases from J, the gap between germline ends came to 12 bases. The CDR3 totals 13 residues. Germline lookup yields CDR1 LNHDA and CDR2 SQIVND (reference sequence). CDR3 in amino acids: CASKAAGPGELFF. CDR3 nucleotides: TGTGCCAGTAAAGCGGCGGGGCCCGGGGAGCTGTTTTTT.

The chain links TRBV19 to TRBJ1-1, with a weak D call TRBD1 (6 bases). CDR1 is LNHDA, CDR2 SQIVND, per germline (reference sequence). CDR3 length equals 15 residues. V was trimmed by 7 bases and J by 1 base, leaving 16 bases between them. The CDR3 reads CASMGGGTGNTEAFF. The CDR3 DNA reads TGTGCCAGTATGGGAGGGGGGACGGGGAACACTGAAGCTTTCTTT.

CDR3 residues: CASSQVASGSGETQYF. DNA for the CDR3: TGCGCCAGCAGCCAAGTGGCTAGCGGTTCGGGGGAGACCCAGTACTTC. V is TRBV4-3 and J is TRBJ2-5; 7 positions agree with TRBD2. Germline values: CDR1 LGHNA, CDR2 YSLEER. The CDR3 has 16 amino acids. The V gene end was trimmed by 1 base and the J gene end by 5 bases; junction bases not matched to a gene: 10.

The chain is built from TRBV6-5 and TRBJ1-4; D might be TRBD1 (6 bases). Looked up from germline, CDR1 is MNHEY and CDR2 is SVGAGI. V was clipped by 2 bases and J by 6 bases, with 13 bases between them. This CDR3 has 15 amino acids. The CDR3 region is CASSYLEGVYEKLFF. The CDR3 DNA sequence: TGTGCCAGCAGTTACCTCGAGGGGGTTTATGAAAAACTGTTTTTT.

The chain joins TRBV11-3 to TRBJ2-7; TRBD2 agrees at 9 bases. The V segment lost 3 bases and the J segment 1 base; nucleotides outside the gene matches: 1. Germline V gene lookup returns CDR1 SGHNT and CDR2 YENEEA. The CDR3 runs 14 residues. DNA for the CDR3: TGTGCCAGCAGCTTGACTAGCGGATCCTACGAGCAGTACTTC. It yields the protein CASSLTSGSYEQYF.

The chain links TRBV5-1 to TRBJ1-1; the match to TRBD1 covers 9 bases. CDR1 and CDR2 from the germline V gene are SGHRS and YFSETQ. CDR3 length: 15 residues. Trimming took 3 bases from V and 1 from J; bases not matched to a gene: 4. In DNA, the CDR3 is TGCGCCAGCAGCTCAACAGGGGGCGAGAACACTGAAGCTTTCTTT. Its protein is CASSSTGGENTEAFF.

The chain is built from TRBV7-9 and TRBJ2-2; 8 bases are a match to TRBD2. Trimming cost V 7 bases and J 6 bases; bases outside gene matches: 10. Germline V gene sequence: CDR1 SEHNR, CDR2 FQNEAQ (reference sequence). The CDR3 extends over 15 amino acids. The CDR3 loop reads CASILPRSGAGELFF. CDR3 nucleotides: TGTGCCAGCATACTACCGCGTAGCGGGGCCGGGGAGCTGTTTTTT.

V usage is TRBV2 and J usage is TRBJ2-2, with a tentative D call TRBD1 (5 bases). Germline-derived CDR1 and CDR2 are SNHLY and FYNNEI. The CDR3 sequence is 15 residues long. The V end was cut by 4 bases, the J end by 0 bases, with 9 bases between. The CDR3 loop is CASSVDRTNTGELFF. CDR3 DNA sequence: TGTGCCAGCAGTGTAGACAGAACGAACACCGGGGAGCTGTTTTTT. Filled out from reference TRBV2 and TRBJ2-2, the complete variable domain reads EPEVTQTPSHQVTQMGQEVILRCVPISNHLYFYWYRQILGQKVEFLVSFYNNEISEKSEIFDDQFSVERPDGSNFTLKIRSTKLEDSAMYFCASSVDRTNTGELFFGEGSRLTVL.

This chain links TRBV2 with TRBJ1-1; 8 bases are a match to TRBD1. The CDR3 sequence is 19 residues long. Germline V gives CDR1 SNHLY, CDR2 FYNNEI. After removal of 1 base from V and 11 bases from J, the junction contained 24 bases not matched to a gene. The DNA for the CDR3 is TGTGCCAGCAGTGAAGAACACCCCGGCTTAGGGCAGGGGGCCGCCAAGGCTTTCTTT. Its translation: CASSEEHPGLGQGAAKAFF.

The CDR3 reads CASSHGQGGSGELFF. CDR3 in DNA: TGTGCCAGTAGTCACGGACAGGGAGGGTCCGGGGAGCTGTTTTTT. The chain joins TRBV19 to TRBJ2-2; maybe TRBD1 (8 bases). This CDR3 is 15 amino acids long. With 5 bases removed from V and 6 bases from J, the gap between germline ends came to 16 bases. Per the germline V gene, CDR1 is LNHDA and CDR2 is SQIVND (reference sequence).

The chain employs TRBV7-2 and TRBJ2-1, with a tentative D call TRBD1 (5 bases). V was clipped by 1 base and J by 9 bases, with 19 bases between them. CDR1 is SGHTA and CDR2 is FQGNSA in the germline V gene. The CDR3 runs 16 residues. Here the CDR3 DNA reads TGTGCCAGCAGCTTAGGCGGCAGGGCCATCGCAATTGAGCAGTTCTTC. Its translation: CASSLGGRAIAIEQFF.

In its sample, this clone was seen once. The CDR3 spells CASSYAGDNSPLHF. CDR3 nucleotides: TGTGCCAGCAGTTACGCGGGGGATAATTCACCCCTCCACTTT. The chain carries TRBV6-2 or TRBV6-3 and TRBJ1-6, with D perhaps TRBD1 (5 bases). Germline V gene data show CDR1 as MNHEY and CDR2 as SVGEGT. Trimming shortened V by 2 bases and J by 5 bases, and 7 bases separated the two germline ends. The CDR3 is 14 amino acids.

CDR3 DNA: TGTGCCAGCAGTGGACTTCAGGGGGCAGAAGCTTTCTTT. This codes for CASSGLQGAEAFF. V is TRBV27 and J is TRBJ1-1, with 8 bases that match TRBD1. Germline CDR1 and CDR2: MNHEY and SMNVEV (reference sequence). Unmatched junction bases numbered 7, after V lost 5 bases and J lost 8 bases. The CDR3 has 13 residues.

This clone appeared a few times. The chain links TRBV5-6 to TRBJ1-3; maybe TRBD1 (6 bases). The CDR3 extends over 16 amino acids. V was trimmed by 0 bases and J by 2 bases, leaving 12 bases between them. CDR1 and CDR2 (germline): SGHDT, YYEEEE. This CDR3 is CASSLALNRAGNTIYF. The CDR3 DNA reads as TGTGCCAGCAGCTTGGCCCTCAACAGGGCTGGAAACACCATATATTTT. Full variable domain (missing parts from reference TRBV5-6 and TRBJ1-3): DAGVTQSPTHLIKTRGQQVTLRCSPKSGHDTVSWYQQALGQGPQFIFQYYEEEERQRGNFPDRFSGHQFPNYSSELNVNALLLGDSALYLCASSLALNRAGNTIYFGEGSWLTVV.

This clone was found a few times. The gene calls are TRBV4-2 and TRBJ2-3; 13 bases are shared with TRBD2. This CDR3 is built from 17 residues. Trimming took 1 base from V and 2 from J; bases not matched to a gene: 3. Germline lookup yields CDR1 LGHNA and CDR2 YNFKEQ. The CDR3 loop reads CASSQVGTSGATDTQYF. In DNA, the CDR3 is TGTGCCAGCAGCCAAGTCGGGACTAGCGGGGCCACAGATACGCAGTATTTT.

The chain recombines TRBV7-9 with TRBJ2-7; a weak D match, TRBD1 (5 bases). Germline V CDR1 and CDR2: SEHNR, FQNEAQ (reference sequence). V was cut by 4 bases and J by 6 bases, with 13 bases left in between. The CDR3 has 13 amino acids. This CDR3 is CASSSGPGREQYF. CDR3 bases: TGTGCCAGCAGCTCTGGGCCAGGGCGCGAGCAGTACTTC.

V usage is TRBV27 and J usage is TRBJ1-4; D gene uncertain. Trimming took off 4 bases at V and 1 base at J, with 10 bases between the two ends. From germline, CDR1 is MNHEY and CDR2 SMNVEV (reference sequence). The CDR3 length is 15 residues. CDR3 nucleotide sequence: TGTGCCAGCAGTTCTCTCCTTCGAACTAATGAAAAACTGTTTTTT. This sequence encodes CASSSLLRTNEKLFF.

The V call is TRBV7-2, the J call TRBJ2-1; perhaps TRBD2 as D (6 bases). CDR3 length equals 15 residues. V lost 4 bases, J lost 0 bases, and 10 bases lay in between. Germline loops: CDR1 SGHTA, CDR2 FQGNSA. In DNA form, the CDR3 reads TGTGCCAGCAGCTGGGACTTTAGCTCCTACAATGAGCAGTTCTTC. Residues: CASSWDFSSYNEQFF.

The chain couples TRBV4-2 to TRBJ2-1, with D perhaps matching TRBD2 (5 bases). Trimming removed 0 bases from V and 1 base from J, with 10 bases in between. The germline V gene encodes CDR1 LGHNA and CDR2 YNFKEQ. This CDR3 region has 16 residues. CDR3 amino acids: CASSQELRASYNEQFF. CDR3 bases: TGTGCCAGCAGCCAAGAATTGAGGGCTTCCTACAATGAGCAGTTCTTC.

V usage is TRBV7-2 and J usage is TRBJ2-5; D is possibly TRBD1 (5 bases). Per the germline V gene, CDR1 is SGHTA and CDR2 is FQGNSA. This CDR3 spans 14 amino acids. V lost 3 bases to trimming and J lost 2 bases, with 10 bases between them. The CDR3 region has the DNA TGTGCCAGCAGCTTGACAGTCCCGCAAGAGACCCAGTACTTC. Protein: CASSLTVPQETQYF.

Here the CDR3 reads CATSDLQLARDTQYF. In DNA, the CDR3 is TGTGCCACCAGTGATTTGCAGCTAGCTAGAGATACGCAGTATTTT. This chain links TRBV24-1 with TRBJ2-3; D is possibly TRBD2 (5 bases). The CDR3 is made up of 15 amino acids. In germline, CDR1 is KGHDR, CDR2 SFDVKD. V was cut by 0 bases and J by 5 bases, with 11 bases left in between.

This chain uses TRBV5-1 with TRBJ1-4; a possible D gene is TRBD1 (5 bases). The germline V and J ends were trimmed by 5 bases and 7 bases, with 15 bases remaining between them. Per the germline V gene, CDR1 is SGHRS and CDR2 is YFSETQ. This CDR3 contains 14 residues. CDR3 nucleotide sequence: TGCGCCAGCAGATCTGCAGGGCACGCTGAAAAACTGTTTTTT. It translates to CASRSAGHAEKLFF.

This rearrangement joins TRBV15 to TRBJ2-5; TRBD2 aligns across 9 bases. This CDR3 has 14 amino acids. Per germline, CDR1 LNHNV and CDR2 YYDKDF (reference sequence). V lost 9 bases to trimming and J lost 2 bases; unmatched junction nucleotides: 7. CDR3 nucleotides: TGTGCCACATCCCTAGCGGGGAGTCAAGAGACCCAGTACTTC. Translation: CATSLAGSQETQYF.

The V call is TRBV18, the J call TRBJ2-5; no definite D call. The V end was cut by 0 bases, the J end by 3 bases, with 8 bases between. Germline V gene data show CDR1 as KGHSH and CDR2 as LQKENI. The CDR3 sequence is 14 residues long. Written as DNA, the CDR3 is TGTGCCAGCTCACCACCGGTACGGGAAGAGACCCAGTACTTC. Translating gives CASSPPVREETQYF. The full variable domain, with the rest looked up from reference TRBV18 and TRBJ2-5, is NAGVMQNPRHLVRRRGQEARLRCSPMKGHSHVYWYRQLPEEGLKFMVYLQKENIIDESGMPKERFSAEFPKEGPSILRIQQVVRGDSAAYFCASSPPVREETQYFGPGTRLLVL.

This sequence joins TRBV18 and TRBJ1-5, with D perhaps TRBD1 (5 bases). CDR3 length: 13 residues. Germline CDR1 and CDR2: KGHSH and LQKENI. V was cut by 6 bases and J by 7 bases, with 13 bases left in between. CDR3 amino acids: CASSQDKGQPQHF. The CDR3 coding sequence is TGTGCCAGCTCCCAGGACAAAGGCCAGCCCCAGCATTTT.

J is TRBJ2-3 and V is TRBV9, with 9 bases identical to TRBD1. The V and J ends lost 1 base and 4 bases, in that order; junction bases with no gene match: 7. In germline, CDR1 is SGDLS, CDR2 YYNGEE. The CDR3 has 16 residues. The CDR3 DNA reads TGTGCCAGCAGCGTAACCGGGACAGGGTTAGCAGATACGCAGTATTTT. As protein: CASSVTGTGLADTQYF.

This chain links TRBV12-5 with TRBJ2-5; D perhaps matches TRBD1 (5 bases). This CDR3 spans 14 amino acids. Trimming pared 4 bases from V and 2 bases from J, leaving 11 bases between. Germline V lookup: CDR1 LGHNT, CDR2 FRNRAP. In nucleotides, the CDR3 is TGTGCTAGTGGTTCCGGACACCGACAAGAGACCCAGTACTTC. Translated: CASGSGHRQETQYF.

V gene TRBV10-3 combines with J gene TRBJ2-3, with D possibly TRBD2 on 6 matching bases. CDR1 and CDR2 (germline): ENHRY, SYGVKD. CDR3 length: 12 amino acids. V was clipped by 5 bases and J by 7 bases, with 10 bases between them. CDR3 bases: TGTGCCATCAGTCCGGGGGATAATACGCAGTATTTT. Protein: CAISPGDNTQYF.